This TCR beta chain is from a study of identical twins. This CDR3 contains 13 residues. Germline CDR1 is SSHAT and CDR2 is FNYEAQ (reference sequence). The study, taken as a whole, reports: Findings came from cross-sectional statistics, without long-term follow-up of donors. Low generation probability was overrepresented in out-of-frame alpha sequences shared by twins.

The sample holds a few counts of this clonotype. As yet, its antigen is unknown. An end of the junction differs from the germline gene, which may be a read error. From the 5' RACE reads, TCRdb called clonotypes with MiXCR, one entry per CDR3 protein. Of about 660,000 distinct CDR3 sequences in the sample, around 8.6% were seen once. These sequences were also reported in another study, on yellow fever vaccine responses in identical twins.

This receptor was taken from a young woman in good health. Sequencing was carried out using PBMCs. J is TRBJ2-2 and V is TRBV7-7; 7 bases align to TRBD1. The CDR3: CASSRDRDGELFF. CDR3 DNA sequence: TGTGCTAGCAGCCGAGACAGGGACGGGGAGCTGTTTTTT.